This T cell receptor (beta chain) is drawn from a study of blood T cells in healthy people across ages. This clonotype has only a few counts. The antigen is not known. PBMCs numbering at least 7 million were isolated per sample. Primed by a sample-barcoded 5' primer and a J-beta primer mix, a second PCR proceeded for about 7 to 12 cycles. TCRdb fed the 5' RACE reads into MiXCR, producing one record per CDR3 protein. The sample includes 590,000 or so distinct CDR3 sequences, approximately 30% of them seen just once. Whole-study results and caveats: CMV status of donors was unknown, possibly confounding expanded clonotype changes. Unsorted PBMCs ruled out conclusive naive versus antigen-experienced comparison.

The source is a woman aged 80 or over in good health. Sequencing input: blood.

CDR3 in DNA: TGTGCCAGCAGCCGGTTTAAAGGGACAGACGTTAACTATGGCTACACCTTC. Translation: CASSRFKGTDVNYGYTF. The chain is built from TRBV7-9 and TRBJ1-2; 7 positions agree with TRBD1. Germline V gives CDR1 SEHNR, CDR2 FQNEAQ (reference sequence). This CDR3 has 17 residues. The ends lost 5 bases at V and 1 base at J; junction bases unmatched: 13.